This T cell receptor beta chain was captured by sequencing in a study of breast tumors, draining lymph nodes, adjacent tissues. Findings and caveats of the study: Compared with basal-like, luminal-like tumors shared significantly more repertoire with nontumor tissue. The lymph node origin of tumor T cells was framed as consistent with a hypothesis, not demonstrated. Tumors had less TCR diversity than lymph nodes, more than nontumor tissue. Data fit most tumor T cells coming from lymph node, expanding in tumor.

TCRdb reanalysed the multiplex PCR reads using MiXCR and keeps one entry per CDR3 protein. The sample carries under 350,000 distinct CDR3 sequences, roughly 30% recorded once. Samples came from axillary lymph nodes draining the breast cancer. Germline-derived CDR1 and CDR2 are SGHVS and FNYEAQ. The length of the CDR3 is 18 residues. Trimming cost V 3 bases and J 0 bases; bases outside gene matches: 7. This clonotype was seen a handful of times. Its antigen is not identified. The chain has TRBV7-6 and TRBJ2-1; TRBD2 matches at 11 bases. The receptor's source is a female donor with breast cancer. Some clones in this sample may be carry-over from other donors' samples. Input material: axillary lymph node tissue. CDR3 nucleotide sequence: TGTGCCAGCAGCTTCGTGGGGACTAGCGGCCTCTCCTACAATGAGCAGTTCTTC. It codes for CASSFVGTSGLSYNEQFF.